This T cell receptor beta chain was sequenced for a study of blood T cell repertoires in COVID-19. The protocol was immunoSEQ multiplex PCR, while the TCRdb copy is restricted to in-frame clones and leaves out a portion. The data hold around 250,000 clones, with roughly 90% observed a single time. Germline V lookup: CDR1 MNHNS, CDR2 SASEGT. Trimming took 2 bases from V and 5 from J; bases not matched to a gene: 1. This CDR3 comprises 14 residues. This TCR derives from a woman aged 55-75 years with COVID-19, enrolled during active disease. The chain links TRBV6-1 to TRBJ1-5; 9 bases align to TRBD1. Material for sequencing was peripheral blood. CDR3 amino acids: CASSERTGDQPQHF. The CDR3 DNA reads as TGTGCCAGCAGTGAAAGGACAGGGGATCAGCCCCAGCATTTT.